These 19 T cell receptor beta chains were sequenced from one sample in a study of blood T cell repertoires in COVID-19. TCRdb's table, derived via immunoSEQ multiplex PCR, lists solely in-frame clones and lacks some. Of about 480,000 clones in the sample, approximately 87% were seen once. Material for sequencing was PBMCs or T cells enriched from blood (not recorded which). The receptors derive from a woman in her thirties or forties who had recovered from COVID-19.

The sample holds one count of this clone. This chain links TRBV27 with TRBJ1-5, with D perhaps TRBD1 (5 bases). V was trimmed by 1 base and J by 5 bases, leaving 18 bases between them. CDR1 is MNHEY, CDR2 SMNVEV, per germline (reference sequence). The CDR3 consists of 17 residues. The CDR3 is CASSLFYGQDTYQPQHF. CDR3 coding DNA: TGTGCCAGCAGTTTATTTTATGGCCAGGACACCTATCAGCCCCAGCATTTT.

The rearrangement links TRBV10-3 to TRBJ2-5; 9 positions agree with TRBD1. The V gene end was trimmed by 6 bases and the J gene end by 3 bases; junction bases not matched to a gene: 2. The CDR3 is made up of 13 amino acids. The germline V gene has CDR1 ENHRY and CDR2 SYGVKD. The CDR3 sequence is CAIRRTGEETQYF. The CDR3 nucleotides read TGTGCCATCAGGAGGACAGGGGAAGAGACCCAGTACTTC.

This clone was observed at least ten times. This chain links TRBV27 with TRBJ2-7; D may be TRBD2 (5 bases). Germline V CDR1 and CDR2: MNHEY, SMNVEV (reference sequence). The CDR3 spans 14 residues. V shed 3 bases and J shed 0 bases, with 9 bases lying between them. CDR3 in DNA: TGTGCCAGCAGTTTCATAGGGAGCTCCTACGAGCAGTACTTC. This encodes CASSFIGSSYEQYF.

V gene TRBV7-6 combines with J gene TRBJ2-1; 8 positions agree with TRBD2. Trimming removed 4 bases from V and 5 bases from J; junction bases left unmatched: 10. The CDR3 runs 16 residues. Germline V gives CDR1 SGHVS, CDR2 FNYEAQ. The DNA of the CDR3 is TGTGCCAGCAGCTCCACCGGGCTAGCGGGCAACAATGAGCAGTTCTTC. Encoded protein: CASSSTGLAGNNEQFF.

Turning to this clone: The sample has other DNA sequences that encode this CDR3 too. This chain joins TRBV6-5 and TRBJ2-2; 10 bases match TRBD2. CDR1 is MNHEY and CDR2 is SVGAGI in the germline V gene. CDR3 size: 16 residues. V lost 2 bases to trimming and J lost 1 base; unmatched junction nucleotides: 1. CDR3 sequence reads: CASSYGLAVNTGELFF. CDR3 nucleotides: TGTGCCAGCAGTTACGGACTAGCGGTGAACACCGGGGAGCTGTTTTTT.

V and J are TRBV6-2 or TRBV6-3 and TRBJ1-2; D is uncertain. The CDR3 runs 13 residues. V was trimmed by 6 bases and J by 3 bases, leaving 11 bases between them. Germline CDR1 reads MNHEY; CDR2 reads SVGEGT. The CDR3, as DNA: TGTGCCAGCAGCCACTCCCGCGACTATGGCTACACCTTC. This codes for CASSHSRDYGYTF.

The genes are TRBV5-1 and TRBJ2-4; TRBD1 matches at 9 bases. CDR1 is SGHRS, CDR2 YFSETQ, per germline. The CDR3 runs to 15 residues. V trimming: 4 bases; J trimming: 5 bases; junction bases outside the gene matches: 7. CDR3 region: CASSPTGQGQNIQYF. In DNA, the CDR3 is TGCGCCAGCAGCCCAACGGGACAGGGACAAAACATTCAGTACTTC.

The chain has TRBV4-3 and TRBJ1-1; 12 nucleotides line up with TRBD1. This CDR3 is 15 amino acids long. The germline gives CDR1 LGHNA, CDR2 YSLEER. V trimming: 0 bases; J trimming: 7 bases; junction bases outside the gene matches: 3. The DNA of the CDR3 is TGCGCCAGCAGCCAAGAGGGGACAGGGGGCGTTGAAGCTTTCTTT. This gives the protein CASSQEGTGGVEAFF.

The V call is TRBV27, the J call TRBJ2-7, with D possibly TRBD1 on 6 matching bases. The V gene's germline CDR1 is MNHEY and CDR2 SMNVEV (reference sequence). V was trimmed by 5 bases and J by 2 bases, leaving 16 bases between them. The CDR3 runs 15 residues. CDR3: CASSPRQELPYEQYF. CDR3 in DNA: TGTGCCAGCAGTCCTCGACAGGAGCTACCCTACGAGCAGTACTTC.

This clone has only one observation. Other DNA sequences of this sample code for an identical CDR3. The chain combines TRBV24-1 with TRBJ2-1; 8 nucleotides agree with TRBD2. Trimming removed 6 bases from V and 1 base from J; junction bases left unmatched: 1. CDR3 length equals 14 residues. Per germline, CDR1 KGHDR and CDR2 SFDVKD. CDR3: CATSRGGSYNEQFF. The CDR3 coding sequence is TGTGCCACCAGTCGGGGGGGATCCTACAATGAGCAGTTCTTC.

The chain's CDR3 is CASRETGVVGETQYF. The CDR3, as DNA: TGCGCCAGCCGGGAGACGGGAGTAGTAGGAGAGACCCAGTACTTC. The chain uses TRBV5-1 and TRBJ2-5, with D possibly being TRBD2 (6 bases). V lost 7 bases and J lost 4, with 20 bases in between. Germline V lookup: CDR1 SGHRS, CDR2 YFSETQ. There are 15 residues in the CDR3.

The chain links TRBV7-9 to TRBJ1-1; 7 nucleotides align to TRBD1. This CDR3 region has 14 residues. Trimming at V came to 10 bases and at J to 4 bases, leaving 12 bases not matched to a gene. The germline V gene encodes CDR1 SEHNR and CDR2 FQNEAQ (reference sequence). The CDR3 nucleotides read TGTGCCACTCTAACAGGGGCGGTAGGCACTGAAGCTTTCTTT. It is translated as CATLTGAVGTEAFF.

J is TRBJ2-1 and V is TRBV10-3, with 10 bases matching TRBD2. Unmatched junction bases numbered 3, after V lost 7 bases and J lost 6 bases. Germline V gives CDR1 ENHRY, CDR2 SYGVKD. The CDR3 runs to 13 residues. This CDR3 is CAIKEREGNEQFF. CDR3 in DNA: TGTGCCATCAAGGAGCGGGAGGGCAATGAGCAGTTCTTC.

This clone was seen only once. The chain combines TRBV7-2 with TRBJ2-3, with D tentatively TRBD1 (5 bases). Germline V gives CDR1 SGHTA, CDR2 FQGNSA. Trimming removed 0 bases from V and 5 bases from J, with 15 bases in between. The CDR3 spans 16 residues. The CDR3 here is CASSLAGQGSGDTQYF. The CDR3 coding sequence is TGTGCCAGCAGCTTAGCAGGTCAGGGATCAGGAGATACGCAGTATTTT. The whole variable domain, remainder taken from reference TRBV7-2 and TRBJ2-3, is GAGVSQSPSNKVTEKGKDVELRCDPISGHTALYWYRQSLGQGLEFLIYFQGNSAPDKSGLPSDRFSAERTGGSVSTLTIQRTQQEDSAVYLCASSLAGQGSGDTQYFGPGTRLTVL.

V gene TRBV12-5 combines with J gene TRBJ2-1; D call uncertain. The V gene lost 3 bases and the J gene lost 0 bases, with 15 bases spanning the gap. Germline V gene lookup returns CDR1 LGHNT and CDR2 FRNRAP. The length of the CDR3 is 17 residues. The CDR3 DNA is TGTGCTAGTGGTTTTAATTCCGGGTCCGGCTCCTACAATGAGCAGTTCTTC. Its translation: CASGFNSGSGSYNEQFF.

The chain uses TRBV28 and TRBJ1-4; D gene uncertain. The CDR3 is 20 residues long. Trimming took 6 bases from V and 2 from J, leaving 28 bases between them. CDR1 is MDHEN, CDR2 SYDVKM, per germline. CDR3: CASSPITTPTPPTTNEKLFF. CDR3 in DNA: TGTGCCAGCAGCCCCATTACGACACCCACTCCGCCGACGACTAATGAAAAACTGTTTTTT.

This clone has only a few counts. The chain is built from TRBV2 and TRBJ2-7; D possibly corresponds to TRBD1 (5 bases). The CDR3 is made up of 13 amino acids. Trimming left V 3 bases short and J 4 bases short, with 10 bases between. Germline lookup yields CDR1 SNHLY and CDR2 FYNNEI. This chain's CDR3 is CASSELGDYEQYF. CDR3 sequence (DNA): TGTGCCAGCAGTGAGCTAGGGGATTACGAGCAGTACTTC.

The chain has TRBV30 and TRBJ2-1; 11 nucleotides match TRBD2. This CDR3 has 12 residues. CDR1 is GTSNPN and CDR2 is SVGIG in the germline V gene (reference sequence). The junction had 5 bases not matched to a gene; V was cut back by 2 bases and J by 14 bases. CDR3 sequence reads: CAWSTSGGAEFF. Written as DNA, the CDR3 is TGTGCCTGGAGTACTAGCGGGGGCGCTGAGTTCTTC.

The chain recombines TRBV24-1 with TRBJ1-2, with D uncertain. CDR1 KGHDR and CDR2 SFDVKD come from the germline V gene. V was shortened by 7 bases and J by 7 bases, with 15 bases between the two germline ends. This CDR3 has 13 residues. The CDR3 spells CATSLGGDRGYTF. CDR3 DNA sequence: TGTGCCACCAGCTTAGGCGGGGATCGTGGCTACACCTTC.